Below, 9 T cell receptor beta chains from the same sample are listed, as sequenced in a study of blood T cell repertoires in COVID-19. Profiled with immunoSEQ multiplex PCR; TCRdb holds only in-frame clones, not every one. The repertoire holds around 100,000 clones, with about 90% as singletons. The sample was peripheral blood. Receptors were obtained from a man aged 18 to 30 with COVID-19, enrolled during active disease.

The genes are TRBV3-1 (or the pseudogene TRBV3-2) and TRBJ2-1, with TRBD1 matching 7 bases. V lost 0 bases to trimming and J lost 7 bases; unmatched junction nucleotides: 3. The CDR3 covers 14 residues. Germline V gene sequence: CDR1 LGHDT, CDR2 YNNKEL (reference sequence). The CDR3 is CASSQDPTGNEQFF. The CDR3 coding sequence is TGTGCCAGCAGCCAAGACCCGACAGGGAATGAGCAGTTCTTC.

V is TRBV6-6 and J is TRBJ1-1; 8 positions match TRBD1. This CDR3 contains 11 residues. V shed 8 bases, J shed 6 bases, and the junction held 2 bases outside the gene matches. Germline CDR1 is MNHNY and CDR2 is SVGAGI (reference sequence). The chain's CDR3 is CASQGASEAFF. The CDR3 DNA reads as TGTGCCAGCCAGGGGGCCTCTGAAGCTTTCTTT.

In its sample, this clone was seen once. This chain connects TRBV7-2 to TRBJ2-5; 15 bases align to TRBD2. Germline lookup yields CDR1 SGHTA and CDR2 FQGNSA. The V segment lost 3 bases and the J segment 5 bases; nucleotides outside the gene matches: 13. This CDR3 has 19 amino acids. The CDR3: CASSFSSGLAGGVGETQYF. The CDR3 nucleotides read TGTGCCAGCAGCTTCTCCTCGGGACTAGCGGGAGGTGTGGGGGAGACCCAGTACTTC.

The CDR3 here is CATSRTGGTPYEQYF. As DNA, the CDR3 is TGTGCCACCAGCAGGACGGGCGGGACGCCCTACGAGCAGTACTTC. The genes are TRBV15 and TRBJ2-7, with D possibly being TRBD2 (6 bases). In germline, CDR1 is LNHNV, CDR2 YYDKDF (reference sequence). V was cut by 3 bases and J by 2 bases, with 14 bases left in between. The CDR3 extends over 15 amino acids.

This chain joins TRBV9 and TRBJ2-5; the D gene is possibly TRBD1 (6 bases). Trimming stripped 3 bases from V and 2 bases from J, with 8 bases between. Germline V CDR1 and CDR2: SGDLS, YYNGEE. This CDR3 comprises 13 residues. The CDR3 protein is CASSGGQQETQYF. CDR3 DNA sequence: TGTGCCAGCAGCGGAGGACAGCAAGAGACCCAGTACTTC. The whole variable domain, remainder taken from reference TRBV9 and TRBJ2-5, is DSGVTQTPKHLITATGQRVTLRCSPRSGDLSVYWYQQSLDQGLQFLIQYYNGEERAKGNILERFSAQQFPDLHSELNLSSLELGDSALYFCASSGGQQETQYFGPGTRLLVL.

CDR3: CSAGLADEQYF. The CDR3 nucleotides are TGCAGCGCCGGACTAGCGGACGAGCAGTACTTC. The chain is built from TRBV29-1 and TRBJ2-7, with 10 bases matching TRBD2. The length of the CDR3 is 11 residues. Trimming took 7 bases from V and 5 from J; bases not matched to a gene: 2. CDR1 and CDR2 from the germline V gene are SQVTM and ANQGSEA.

V gene TRBV7-9 combines with J gene TRBJ2-5; 10 bases are shared with TRBD2. With 5 bases clipped from V and 4 bases from J, the junction kept 10 bases outside the gene matches. CDR1 and CDR2 (germline): SEHNR, FQNEAQ (reference sequence). The CDR3 covers 16 residues. The CDR3 sequence is CASSPPRVAGGETQYF. The CDR3, as DNA: TGTGCCAGCAGCCCGCCTCGGGTAGCGGGAGGAGAGACCCAGTACTTC.

The chain employs TRBV7-6 and TRBJ2-2, with unresolved D. V shed 5 bases and J shed 1 base, with 14 bases lying between them. The length of the CDR3 is 16 residues. Germline V gene data show CDR1 as SGHVS and CDR2 as FNYEAQ. The CDR3 DNA is TGTGCCAGCAGCCCGCTCCGTGGCTTGAACACCGGGGAGCTGTTTTTT. Its protein product is CASSPLRGLNTGELFF.

Comments on this clone: One end of the junction does not line up with germline, which may come from a read error. J is TRBJ2-3 and V is TRBV7-6; D might be TRBD2 (7 bases). This CDR3 is 15 amino acids long. Germline CDR1 SGHVS, CDR2 FNYEAQ. CDR3 in amino acids: CASSLGGRATDTQYF. CDR3 sequence (DNA): TGTGCCAGCAGTTTAGGGGGGAGGGCCACAGATACGCAGTATTTT. The full variable domain, completed using reference TRBV7-6 and TRBJ2-3, is GAGVSQSPRYKVTKRGQDVALRCDPISGHVSLYWYRQALGQGPEFLTYFNYEAQQDKSGLPNDRFSAERPEGSISTLTIQRTEQRDSAMYRCASSLGGRATDTQYFGPGTRLTVL.